This T cell receptor (beta chain) is from a study of blood T cell repertoires in COVID-19. Between the trimmed V and J ends, which lost 5 bases and 0 bases, there was a span of 10 bases. This CDR3 has 15 amino acids. The germline gives CDR1 MNHEY, CDR2 SMNVEV (reference sequence). Method: immunoSEQ multiplex PCR; TCRdb's copy keeps in-frame clones and lacks some. The sample holds 200,000 to 250,000 clones; about 85% are singletons and the top ten take 15% to 20%. The sequenced sample was peripheral blood. The V gene is TRBV27, the J gene TRBJ1-4; TRBD1 is a possible D gene (6 bases). The sequence derives from a woman older than 75 with active or convalescent COVID-19. The CDR3 sequence: CASSRSGATNEKLFF. CDR3 coding DNA: TGTGCCAGCAGTAGGTCAGGGGCAACTAATGAAAAACTGTTTTTT.